A single sample is the source of the 23 T cell receptor beta chains below, sequenced in a study of cytomegalovirus exposure and HLA in healthy donors. The PCR ran on 60 Vbeta and 13 Jbeta primers. Method: immunoSEQ multiplex PCR; TCRdb's copy keeps in-frame clones and lacks some. Here the sample spans about 190,000 clones, around 75% being singletons. Input material: PBMCs. These receptors originate from a woman in her 30s in good health and CMV-seropositive.

The chain recombines TRBV9 with TRBJ1-2; 7 bases map to TRBD1. CDR3 length equals 14 residues. CDR1 and CDR2 from the germline V gene are SGDLS and YYNGEE. Trimming took 3 bases from V and 4 from J; bases not matched to a gene: 6. CDR3 sequence reads: CASSGDRETYGYTF. Written as DNA, the CDR3 is TGTGCCAGCAGCGGGGACAGAGAGACCTATGGCTACACCTTC.

The chain is built from TRBV19 and TRBJ2-3; 8 bases are a match to TRBD1. The CDR3 is 15 amino acids. CDR1 is LNHDA, CDR2 SQIVND, per germline (reference sequence). V was pared by 5 bases and J by 3 bases, with 7 bases of the junction left unmatched. The CDR3 is CASSYFRGPTDTQYF. The CDR3, as DNA: TGTGCCAGTAGTTACTTCAGGGGGCCAACAGATACGCAGTATTTT.

The chain has TRBV18 and TRBJ1-4; the D gene is possibly TRBD1 (6 bases). The ends were cut back, 3 bases at V and 8 bases at J, with 10 bases in the middle. In germline, CDR1 is KGHSH, CDR2 LQKENI. This CDR3 has 13 amino acids. The CDR3 sequence: CASSPRDREKLFF. CDR3 in DNA: TGTGCCAGCTCACCCAGAGACAGGGAAAAACTGTTTTTT.

V and J are TRBV7-2 and TRBJ2-5; 8 bases line up with TRBD1. This CDR3 is 13 amino acids long. V was pared by 6 bases and J by 4 bases, with 4 bases of the junction left unmatched. The germline V gene encodes CDR1 SGHTA and CDR2 FQGNSA. As DNA, the CDR3 is TGTGCCAGCAGTAACGACAGGGGAGAGACCCAGTACTTC. This translates into CASSNDRGETQYF. Full variable domain (remainder filled in from reference TRBV7-2 and TRBJ2-5): GAGVSQSPSNKVTEKGKDVELRCDPISGHTALYWYRQSLGQGLEFLIYFQGNSAPDKSGLPSDRFSAERTGGSVSTLTIQRTQQEDSAVYLCASSNDRGETQYFGPGTRLLVL.

The chain carries TRBV6-5 and TRBJ2-5; the D gene is possibly TRBD2 (6 bases). The end of the DNA is better explained by TRBJ2-7, so the J call may be wrong. Germline V gene sequence: CDR1 MNHEY, CDR2 SVGAGI. This CDR3 has 11 residues. The CDR3, as DNA: TGTGCCAGCACCCGGGGGAGCGAGCAGTACTTC. Amino acids: CASTRGSEQYF.

V gene TRBV29-1 combines with J gene TRBJ2-7; the match to TRBD2 covers 12 bases. The CDR3 extends over 16 amino acids. The J segment lost 4 bases and the V segment lost 4 bases, leaving 11 bases of the junction unmatched. Germline CDR1 and CDR2: SQVTM and ANQGSEA. CDR3 in DNA: TGCAGCGTTGTGTCGCTAGCGGGAGGGCCTCAGTACGAGCAGTACTTC. Its translation is CSVVSLAGGPQYEQYF.

V usage is TRBV5-1 and J usage is TRBJ2-7; D perhaps matches TRBD2 (5 bases). This CDR3 is built from 16 residues. V was shortened by 0 bases and J by 2 bases, with 15 bases between the two germline ends. Germline V lookup: CDR1 SGHRS, CDR2 YFSETQ. The CDR3 sequence is CASSLGGRSETYEQYF. DNA of the CDR3: TGCGCCAGCAGCTTGGGTGGGAGATCGGAAACCTACGAGCAGTACTTC.

The chain has TRBV13 and TRBJ2-7; D call uncertain. The V gene lost 0 bases and the J gene lost 0 bases, with 6 bases spanning the gap. In germline, CDR1 is PRHDT, CDR2 FYEKMQ (reference sequence). The CDR3 covers 14 residues. In nucleotides, the CDR3 is TGTGCCAGCAGCTTAGGCCAGGCCTCCTACGAGCAGTACTTC. This translates into CASSLGQASYEQYF.

Remarks on this clone: A junction boundary mismatches the germline segment, possibly from a read error. In DNA form, the CDR3 reads TGTTCCAGCAGCTTAGTGGGACAGATCACCGGGGAGCTGTTTTTT. The encoded protein is CSSSLVGQITGELFF. The rearrangement uses TRBV7-9 and TRBJ2-2, with 7 bases identical to TRBD1. The CDR3 totals 15 residues. CDR1 and CDR2 from the germline V gene are SEHNR and FQNEAQ (reference sequence).

The V and J genes are TRBV5-1 and TRBJ2-5; D may be TRBD2 (6 bases). The DNA end is more similar to TRBJ2-7, so the J call may be wrong. The CDR3 totals 13 residues. Germline V gene sequence: CDR1 SGHRS, CDR2 YFSETQ. Here the CDR3 reads CASSLTGGDEQYF. The CDR3 coding sequence is TGCGCCAGCAGCTTGACAGGAGGGGACGAGCAGTACTTC.

The chain combines TRBV6-6 with TRBJ1-1, with a weak D call TRBD1 (6 bases). Germline V gives CDR1 MNHNY, CDR2 SVGAGI (reference sequence). This CDR3 contains 12 residues. V lost 5 bases and J 7 bases, leaving 11 bases between the germline ends. This CDR3 is CASSKNRDEAFF. The CDR3 coding sequence is TGTGCCAGCAGTAAAAACAGGGATGAAGCTTTCTTT.

The CDR3 is CSVQMSPDRGQPQHF. The CDR3, as DNA: TGCAGCGTTCAAATGTCTCCGGACAGGGGCCAGCCCCAGCATTTT. This chain uses TRBV29-1 with TRBJ1-5; 9 bases line up with TRBD1. V trimming: 5 bases; J trimming: 7 bases; junction bases outside the gene matches: 12. Germline V gene data show CDR1 as SQVTM and CDR2 as ANQGSEA. The CDR3 loop spans 15 amino acids.

The sample holds one count of this clone. The chain recombines TRBV5-5 with TRBJ2-7; 8 bases agree with TRBD1. CDR1 is SGHKS and CDR2 is YYEKEE in the germline V gene (reference sequence). V shed 5 bases, J shed 2 bases, and the junction held 6 bases outside the gene matches. The CDR3 length is 14 residues. The CDR3 is CASRYDRGAYEQYF. As DNA, the CDR3 is TGTGCCAGCAGATACGACAGGGGCGCCTACGAGCAGTACTTC.

The chain recombines TRBV7-6 with TRBJ2-3, with D maybe TRBD2 (5 bases). The germline V and J ends were trimmed by 4 bases and 2 bases, with 16 bases remaining between them. CDR1 and CDR2 from the germline V gene are SGHVS and FNYEAQ. This CDR3 has 16 residues. The CDR3 nucleotides read TGTGCCAGCAGCTCTATCGGACTTACCCTCACAGATACGCAGTATTTT. This gives the protein CASSSIGLTLTDTQYF.

This clone has a single count. The rearrangement uses TRBV2 and TRBJ2-1; TRBD2 aligns across 7 bases. Germline loops: CDR1 SNHLY, CDR2 FYNNEI. This CDR3 has 12 residues. Unmatched junction bases numbered 3, after V lost 4 bases and J lost 9 bases. The CDR3 region has the DNA TGTGCCAGCAGTGGACTAGCTGGTGAGCAGTTCTTC. Translation gives CASSGLAGEQFF.

The chain links TRBV5-8 to TRBJ2-1; D unresolved. V was clipped by 4 bases and J by 3 bases, with 14 bases between them. CDR3 length equals 15 residues. The germline V gene encodes CDR1 SGHTS and CDR2 YDEGEE. Written as DNA, the CDR3 is TGTGCCAGCAGCCCTCTGGGCAACCTCTACAATGAGCAGTTCTTC. Protein sequence: CASSPLGNLYNEQFF.

The chain employs TRBV5-1 and TRBJ2-2, with D possibly being TRBD1 (5 bases). V was shortened by 4 bases and J by 6 bases, with 13 bases between the two germline ends. This CDR3 comprises 14 residues. Germline V gene lookup returns CDR1 SGHRS and CDR2 YFSETQ. Here the CDR3 DNA reads TGCGCCAGCAGCGATCCAGGGTTGGCCGGGGAGCTGTTTTTT. Translating it yields CASSDPGLAGELFF.

V is TRBV5-4 and J is TRBJ1-1; 11 bases are shared with TRBD1. CDR1 is SGHNT, CDR2 YYREEE, per germline (reference sequence). The CDR3 runs 17 residues. V lost 3 bases and J lost 5; bases outside the gene matches: 12. In DNA form, the CDR3 reads TGTGCCAGCAGCTCCCGGGACAGGGGGTGGGGCTGGACTGAAGCTTTCTTT. Its translation: CASSSRDRGWGWTEAFF.

This clone occurred a few times. This chain uses TRBV28 with TRBJ1-1; D possibly corresponds to TRBD1 (5 bases). This CDR3 has 14 residues. The germline gives CDR1 MDHEN, CDR2 SYDVKM. V lost 6 bases and J 0 bases, leaving 11 bases between the germline ends. Here the CDR3 reads CASSRTGLNTEAFF. The CDR3 bases are TGTGCCAGCAGCCGAACAGGACTGAACACTGAAGCTTTCTTT.

This clone has a single count. The J gene is TRBJ2-5, the V gene TRBV5-4; TRBD2 aligns across 7 bases. The CDR3 covers 13 residues. Germline V gene data show CDR1 as SGHNT and CDR2 as YYREEE (reference sequence). The trim removed 4 bases at V and 3 bases at J, leaving 3 bases unmatched. CDR3 sequence (DNA): TGTGCCAGCAGCCTCGGGACTAAAGAGACCCAGTACTTC. Encoded protein: CASSLGTKETQYF.

The rearrangement joins TRBV15 to TRBJ2-3; 8 bases line up with TRBD2. CDR1 is LNHNV and CDR2 is YYDKDF in the germline V gene (reference sequence). The CDR3 totals 15 residues. Trimming took 3 bases from V and 2 from J; bases not matched to a gene: 4. CDR3 loop: CATSRTSEPTDTQYF. The CDR3 DNA follows: TGTGCCACCAGCAGGACTAGCGAGCCCACAGATACGCAGTATTTT.

V and J are TRBV28 and TRBJ1-1; 8 nucleotides align to TRBD1. After removal of 8 bases from V and 0 bases from J, the junction contained 8 bases not matched to a gene. CDR3 length: 15 residues. The germline gives CDR1 MDHEN, CDR2 SYDVKM. CDR3 region: CASCQTGVMNTEAFF. Written as DNA, the CDR3 is TGTGCCAGCTGTCAGACAGGGGTAATGAACACTGAAGCTTTCTTT.

The chain uses TRBV21-1 and TRBJ1-1; the table's TRBD1 call for D was not verified on the DNA. TRBV21-1 is a pseudogene locus. This CDR3 has 15 residues. The CDR3 reads CASETDRADDTEAFF. In DNA, the CDR3 is TGTGCCAGCGAAACCGACAGGGCGGACGACACTGAAGCTTTCTTT.